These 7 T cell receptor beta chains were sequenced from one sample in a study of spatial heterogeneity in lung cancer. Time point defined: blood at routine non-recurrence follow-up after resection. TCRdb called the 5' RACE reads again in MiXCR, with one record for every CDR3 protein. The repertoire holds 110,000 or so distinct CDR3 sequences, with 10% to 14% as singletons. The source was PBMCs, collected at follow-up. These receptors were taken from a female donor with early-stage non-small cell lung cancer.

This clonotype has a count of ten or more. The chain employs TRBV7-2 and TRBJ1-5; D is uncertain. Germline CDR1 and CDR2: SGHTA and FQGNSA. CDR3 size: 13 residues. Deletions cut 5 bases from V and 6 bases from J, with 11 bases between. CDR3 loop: CASSQRDGQPQHF. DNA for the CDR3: TGTGCCAGCAGCCAAAGAGATGGTCAGCCCCAGCATTTT.

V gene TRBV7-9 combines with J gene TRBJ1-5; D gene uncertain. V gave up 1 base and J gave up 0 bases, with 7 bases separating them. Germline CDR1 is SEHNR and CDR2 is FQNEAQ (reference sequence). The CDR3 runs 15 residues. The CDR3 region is CASSLGSSSNQPQHF. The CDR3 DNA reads TGTGCCAGCAGCTTAGGTAGCTCTAGCAATCAGCCCCAGCATTTT. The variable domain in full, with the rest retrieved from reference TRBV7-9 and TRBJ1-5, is DTGVSQNPRHKITKRGQNVTFRCDPISEHNRLYWYRQTLGQGPEFLTYFQNEAQLEKSRLLSDRFSAERPKGSFSTLEIQRTEQGDSAMYLCASSLGSSSNQPQHFGDGTRLSIL.

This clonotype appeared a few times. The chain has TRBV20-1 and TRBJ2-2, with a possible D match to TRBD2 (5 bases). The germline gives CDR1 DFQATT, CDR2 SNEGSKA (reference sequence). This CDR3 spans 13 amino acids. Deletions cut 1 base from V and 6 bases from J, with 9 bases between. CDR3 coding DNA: TGCAGTGCTAGAGGAGGGTGGGCCGGGGAGCTGTTTTTT. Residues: CSARGGWAGELFF.

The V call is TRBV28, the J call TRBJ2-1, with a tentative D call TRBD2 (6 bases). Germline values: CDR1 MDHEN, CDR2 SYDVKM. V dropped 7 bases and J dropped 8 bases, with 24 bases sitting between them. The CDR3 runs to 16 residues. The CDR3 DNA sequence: TGTGCCAGCACCTCAGGTAGTGGGGAGGACAAATATGAGCAGTTCTTC. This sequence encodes CASTSGSGEDKYEQFF.

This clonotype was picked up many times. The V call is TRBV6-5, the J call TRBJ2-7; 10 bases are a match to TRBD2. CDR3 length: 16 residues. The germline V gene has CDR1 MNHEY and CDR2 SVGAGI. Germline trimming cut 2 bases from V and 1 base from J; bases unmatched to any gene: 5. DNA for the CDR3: TGTGCCAGCAGTTACGCGGGACTAGCGAAGTCCTACGAGCAGTACGTC. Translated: CASSYAGLAKSYEQYV.

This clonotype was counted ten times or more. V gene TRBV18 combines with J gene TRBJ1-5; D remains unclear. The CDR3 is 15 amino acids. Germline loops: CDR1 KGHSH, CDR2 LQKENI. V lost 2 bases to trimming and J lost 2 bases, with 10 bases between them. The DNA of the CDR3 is TGTGCCAGCTCACCAAATGCGAGGGGCAATCAGCCCCAGCATTTT. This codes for CASSPNARGNQPQHF.

CDR3 amino acids: CASSYLIRGARERNQPQHF. CDR3 DNA sequence: TGTGCCAGCAGTTACCTCATAAGAGGGGCCCGAGAACGAAATCAGCCCCAGCATTTT. The V and J genes are TRBV6-2 or TRBV6-3 and TRBJ1-5, with D maybe TRBD1 (5 bases). Germline V gene data show CDR1 as MNHEY and CDR2 as SVGEGT. The CDR3 is 19 amino acids. Trimming took off 2 bases at V and 4 bases at J, with 24 bases between the two ends.